The clone carrying this T cell receptor beta chain was observed once. No cell sorting was done before RNA was extracted from the tissue. This non-tumor lung sample came from over 3 cm beyond the tumor edge. TCRbeta libraries were built with three rounds of nested PCR, modified from ARM-PCR. Each CDR3 protein gets one entry after TCRdb re-called the multiplex PCR reads with MiXCR. The sample carries 100,000 or so distinct CDR3 sequences, 80% recorded once. These data originate in a study of tumor and adjacent non-tumor tissue in lung cancer. The CDR3 is made up of 13 amino acids. V was clipped by 3 bases and J by 7 bases, with 12 bases between them.

The source material was distant non-tumor lung tissue. The chain is built from TRBV12-3 or TRBV12-4 and TRBJ1-2; no reliable D call. The sequence was collected from a man aged 55 to 69 with small cell lung cancer. CDR3: CASSLVARLGYTF. For the CDR3, the DNA is TGTGCCAGCAGTTTGGTGGCAAGGCTTGGCTACACCTTC.